The 26 T cell receptor beta chains listed next were all sequenced from one sample in a study of blood T cells in healthy people across ages. A J-beta primer mix and a sample-barcoded 5' primer were used in a second PCR of about 7 to 12 cycles. Each CDR3 protein is one row after TCRdb ran MiXCR on the 5' RACE reads. Of hundreds of thousands of distinct CDR3 sequences in the sample, roughly 25% were seen once. The same sample was also used in a study of T cells of mothers and their children.

The material sequenced was blood. Receptors originate from a boy between 10 and 17 years old in good health.

The CDR3 is CASSARHWDMFGYTF. The CDR3 coding sequence is TGCGCCAGCAGCGCCCGACATTGGGACATGTTTGGCTACACCTTC. The chain employs TRBV5-1 and TRBJ1-2; maybe TRBD1 (6 bases). V lost 4 bases and J 7 bases, leaving 20 bases between the germline ends. Per germline, CDR1 SGHRS and CDR2 YFSETQ. The CDR3 sequence is 15 residues long.

The chain recombines TRBV5-6 with TRBJ2-1; 12 nucleotides line up with TRBD1. J lost 2 bases, V lost 4 bases, and 4 bases had no gene match. Germline V lookup: CDR1 SGHDT, CDR2 YYEEEE. This CDR3 region has 16 residues. CDR3 bases: TGTGCCAGCAGCGGCGGGACAGGGGGCGCCTACAATGAGCAGTTCTTC. Translating gives CASSGGTGGAYNEQFF. The variable domain in full, with the rest retrieved from reference TRBV5-6 and TRBJ2-1, is DAGVTQSPTHLIKTRGQQVTLRCSPKSGHDTVSWYQQALGQGPQFIFQYYEEEERQRGNFPDRFSGHQFPNYSSELNVNALLLGDSALYLCASSGGTGGAYNEQFFGPGTRLTVL.

This clonotype was seen a handful of times. The V and J genes are TRBV7-9 and TRBJ2-5, with 14 nucleotides matching TRBD2. Germline V gene sequence: CDR1 SEHNR, CDR2 FQNEAQ (reference sequence). V lost 4 bases, J lost 6 bases, and 13 bases stayed unmatched. The CDR3 totals 18 residues. CDR3 bases: TGTGCCAGCAGCTCCGGGACTAGCGGGGGAGGGCACGCAAAGACCCAGTACTTC. Residues: CASSSGTSGGGHAKTQYF.

This rearrangement joins TRBV24-1 to TRBJ2-1; 8 bases are shared with TRBD2. The germline V gene has CDR1 KGHDR and CDR2 SFDVKD. CDR3 length equals 15 residues. V shed 0 bases, J shed 7 bases, and the junction held 4 bases outside the gene matches. CDR3 region: CATSDLTGGLNEQFF. For the CDR3, the DNA is TGTGCCACCAGTGATTTGACGGGGGGGCTTAATGAGCAGTTCTTC.

The table lists this clonotype with a few counts. The J gene is TRBJ2-7, the V gene TRBV20-1; D is unclear. Trimming stripped 0 bases from V and 6 bases from J, with 12 bases between. Per the germline V gene, CDR1 is DFQATT and CDR2 is SNEGSKA (reference sequence). The CDR3 length is 13 residues. DNA for the CDR3: TGCAGTGCTAGAGACCCAACCGCGGCCGAGCAGTACTTC. Amino acid sequence: CSARDPTAAEQYF.

The chain links TRBV6-1 to TRBJ1-2; D gene uncertain. CDR3 length: 18 residues. In germline, CDR1 is MNHNS, CDR2 SASEGT. The V gene lost 8 bases and the J gene lost 5 bases, with 30 bases spanning the gap. CDR3 amino acids: CASGKLRPTSRGRYGYTF. CDR3 bases: TGTGCCAGCGGTAAACTGAGGCCAACGAGTCGTGGAAGATATGGCTACACCTTC.

The chain combines TRBV10-3 with TRBJ2-5; TRBD1 is a possible D gene (6 bases). The germline V gene encodes CDR1 ENHRY and CDR2 SYGVKD. V lost 3 bases and J lost 7, with 12 bases in between. This CDR3 region has 13 residues. CDR3 region: CAISDRGTGTQYF. CDR3 DNA: TGTGCCATCAGTGACAGGGGTACAGGGACCCAGTACTTC.

The sample holds a few counts of this clonotype. The rearrangement joins TRBV7-3 to TRBJ2-1; 10 nucleotides line up with TRBD2. The junction had 12 bases not matched to a gene; V was cut back by 8 bases and J by 8 bases. Germline V lookup: CDR1 SGHTA, CDR2 FQGTGA. The CDR3 loop spans 15 amino acids. As DNA, the CDR3 is TGTGCCAGCTCTCTCACTAGCGGGATACTGGATGAGCAGTTCTTC. It is translated as CASSLTSGILDEQFF.

V and J are TRBV27 and TRBJ2-7, with D unclear. Deletions cut 0 bases from V and 3 bases from J, with 9 bases between. The CDR3 loop spans 14 amino acids. Germline V lookup: CDR1 MNHEY, CDR2 SMNVEV (reference sequence). CDR3 DNA sequence: TGTGCCAGCAGTTTATCGGCGGCAGGCTACGAGCAGTACTTC. Translated, it gives CASSLSAAGYEQYF.

Comments on this clonotype: A much larger clone lies one base from this, so it may be a read error. The chain carries TRBV11-1 and TRBJ2-5, with TRBD2 as a possible D gene (6 bases). The CDR3 spans 14 residues. Germline V gives CDR1 SGHAT, CDR2 FQDESV (reference sequence). The CDR3: CAGSLVLAGETQYF. In DNA, the CDR3 is TGTGCCGGCAGCTTAGTACTAGCCGGGGAGACCCAGTACTTC.

This clonotype was found once. The CDR3 loop is CSARADGGRTQYF. CDR3 coding DNA: TGCAGTGCTAGAGCAGACGGCGGGAGGACCCAGTACTTC. The genes are TRBV20-1 and TRBJ2-5, with 7 bases matching TRBD2. The CDR3 consists of 13 residues. Germline CDR1 reads DFQATT; CDR2 reads SNEGSKA (reference sequence). Trimming cost V 1 base and J 7 bases; bases outside gene matches: 6.

This clonotype appeared a few times. This chain connects TRBV5-1 to TRBJ2-3, with 10 bases aligning to TRBD2. V lost 4 bases and J lost 1; bases outside the gene matches: 6. The CDR3 is 16 residues long. Per germline, CDR1 SGHRS and CDR2 YFSETQ. CDR3 DNA sequence: TGCGCCAGCAGCCCTTTAGCGGGGGGCCGCACAGATACGCAGTATTTT. Protein product: CASSPLAGGRTDTQYF.

The chain employs TRBV4-2 and TRBJ2-7; 7 nucleotides line up with TRBD2. The CDR3 covers 18 residues. V lost 3 bases, J lost 2 bases, and 16 bases stayed unmatched. Germline V CDR1 and CDR2: LGHNA, YNFKEQ. The CDR3 DNA follows: TGTGCCAGCAGCCACCGAACGGCGCTAGCGGTAAACCCCTACGAGCAGTACTTC. Its translation: CASSHRTALAVNPYEQYF.

There are a few counts of this clonotype. V is TRBV13 and J is TRBJ2-2, with TRBD1 as a possible D gene (6 bases). The V end lost 5 bases, the J end lost 6 bases, and 13 bases lay between the germline ends. Germline CDR1 PRHDT, CDR2 FYEKMQ (reference sequence). The CDR3 sequence is 14 residues long. The CDR3: CASSHGGGPGELFF. The CDR3 DNA is TGTGCCAGCAGCCACGGTGGGGGCCCCGGGGAGCTGTTTTTT.

The chain joins TRBV7-3 to TRBJ2-5, with TRBD2 matching 15 bases. Gene TRBJ2-1 matches the end of the DNA better, so the J call may be wrong. This CDR3 contains 15 residues. Germline V lookup: CDR1 SGHTA, CDR2 FQGTGA. In DNA form, the CDR3 reads TGTGCCAGCAGCTTAGGACTAGCGGGGGGGGATGAGCAGTTCTTC. Its protein is CASSLGLAGGDEQFF.

The rearrangement joins TRBV5-1 to TRBJ2-2, with 7 positions matching TRBD2. V lost 5 bases, J lost 0 bases, and 4 bases stayed unmatched. This CDR3 has 15 residues. Germline CDR1 and CDR2: SGHRS and YFSETQ. The CDR3 protein is CASRSGGTNTGELFF. DNA for the CDR3: TGCGCCAGCAGATCGGGGGGTACGAACACCGGGGAGCTGTTTTTT.

This rearrangement joins TRBV3-1 to TRBJ2-5, with 8 bases matching TRBD2. V lost 7 bases and J lost 1; bases outside the gene matches: 8. The germline V gene has CDR1 LGHDT and CDR2 YNNKEL (reference sequence). CDR3 length: 15 residues. CDR3 region: CASKGSGGLQETQYF. The CDR3 nucleotides are TGTGCCAGCAAGGGGTCGGGGGGGCTCCAAGAGACCCAGTACTTC.

This clonotype occurred a few times. The rearrangement links TRBV20-1 to TRBJ2-2, with TRBD1 identical over 8 bases. V gave up 0 bases and J gave up 5 bases; unmatched junction bases: 8. Germline V CDR1 and CDR2: DFQATT, SNEGSKA (reference sequence). This CDR3 spans 16 amino acids. The CDR3 DNA follows: TGCAGTGCTAGAGACTCCGGGACAGGCCTAACCGGGGAGCTGTTTTTT. Translating gives CSARDSGTGLTGELFF.

This sequence joins TRBV7-2 and TRBJ1-2; no clear D gene. Germline CDR1 SGHTA, CDR2 FQGNSA. The CDR3 sequence is 14 residues long. Trimming stripped 5 bases from V and 7 bases from J, with 17 bases between. This CDR3 is CASSPRSGKAGYTF. The CDR3 DNA reads as TGTGCCAGCAGCCCGAGGTCTGGCAAAGCTGGCTACACCTTC.

The chain recombines TRBV10-3 with TRBJ2-1; 9 nucleotides match TRBD1. The CDR3 has 16 residues. Per germline, CDR1 ENHRY and CDR2 SYGVKD. V lost 6 bases and J lost 4; bases outside the gene matches: 10. The CDR3 region is CAIRVGQGRSYNEQFF. The DNA of the CDR3 is TGTGCCATCAGGGTGGGACAGGGAAGGTCATACAATGAGCAGTTCTTC.

This clonotype was seen a handful of times. V gene TRBV5-5 combines with J gene TRBJ1-2; D ambiguous. The CDR3 runs to 12 residues. The germline V gene has CDR1 SGHKS and CDR2 YYEKEE (reference sequence). V lost 4 bases, J lost 10 bases, and 14 bases lay in between. In DNA form, the CDR3 reads TGTGCCAGCAGCCCTAGGGCCTTGACCTACACCTTC. Translating it yields CASSPRALTYTF. Looking up the rest from reference TRBV5-5 and TRBJ1-2 gives the full variable domain: DAGVTQSPTHLIKTRGQQVTLRCSPISGHKSVSWYQQVLGQGPQFIFQYYEKEERGRGNFPDRFSARQFPNYSSELNVNALLLGDSALYLCASSPRALTYTFGSGTRLTVV.

The rearrangement joins TRBV4-1 to TRBJ1-1; 8 nucleotides agree with TRBD1. The CDR3 has 15 amino acids. Germline values: CDR1 MGHRA, CDR2 YSYEKL. The junction had 5 bases not matched to a gene; V was cut back by 4 bases and J by 1 base. The CDR3 DNA is TGCGCCAGCAGCCCCCGGGACAGGCCGAACACTGAAGCTTTCTTT. This sequence encodes CASSPRDRPNTEAFF.

V is TRBV12-3 or TRBV12-4 and J is TRBJ2-3; 7 bases agree with TRBD2. The CDR3 spans 17 residues. Germline trimming cut 6 bases from V and 2 bases from J; bases unmatched to any gene: 14. CDR3 sequence reads: CASSLLRSSGYTDTQYF. As DNA, the CDR3 is TGTGCCAGCAGCCTCCTTCGGTCTAGCGGCTACACAGATACGCAGTATTTT.

This clonotype has more than one count but fewer than ten. This chain uses TRBV6-1 with TRBJ1-2; D uncertain. The CDR3 covers 16 residues. Trimming took off 0 bases at V and 4 bases at J, with 15 bases between the two ends. Germline CDR1 is MNHNS and CDR2 is SASEGT. This CDR3 is CASSEALSAPSYGYTF. The CDR3 DNA reads as TGTGCCAGCAGTGAAGCGCTGTCAGCCCCATCCTATGGCTACACCTTC.

This clonotype has more than one count but fewer than ten. The gene calls are TRBV28 and TRBJ2-3, with 8 bases that match TRBD2. V lost 5 bases and J lost 2; bases outside the gene matches: 12. The CDR3 spans 17 residues. Germline CDR1 and CDR2: MDHEN and SYDVKM. The CDR3 region has the DNA TGTGCCAGCAGTCCAGGGACTAGGGGGGGACCCACAGATACGCAGTATTTT. This codes for CASSPGTRGGPTDTQYF.

Remarks on this clonotype: One junction end does not reproduce the germline sequence, and a read error may be involved. This chain links TRBV20-1 with TRBJ2-5; D remains ambiguous. The J call may be mistaken, given a closer DNA end match to TRBJ2-1. This CDR3 has 17 amino acids. Germline values: CDR1 DFQATT, CDR2 SNEGSKA (reference sequence). The CDR3 region has the DNA TGCAGTGCTGAACTTTTCAAGGGTTCGGTCTCCTACGATGAGCAGTTCTTC. It codes for CSAELFKGSVSYDEQFF.